This TCR beta chain was found in a study of blood T cells in healthy people across ages. V lost 0 bases, J lost 6 bases, and 3 bases stayed unmatched. CDR3 size: 15 residues. From germline, CDR1 is SGDLS and CDR2 YYNGEE. Alongside a J-beta primer mix, a sample-barcoded 5' primer served in a second PCR lasting roughly 7 to 11 cycles. Each cDNA molecule carried a tag from a template-switch adaptor that contained 12 random nucleotides. TCRdb redid the calling of the 5' RACE reads with MiXCR, one entry per CDR3 protein. The sample has around 1.7 million distinct CDR3 sequences, 28% seen once; the top ten hold over 7%.

Sequencing input: blood. V and J are TRBV9 and TRBJ2-7; TRBD2 aligns across 13 bases. This receptor was obtained from a woman aged 30 to 39 in good health. Here the CDR3 reads CASSVGLAGGGEQYF. In DNA, the CDR3 is TGTGCCAGCAGCGTAGGACTAGCGGGGGGAGGCGAGCAGTACTTC.